This TCR beta chain was recorded in a study of T cell repertoires in cytomegalovirus infection. The wider study: Through public TCR beta signatures, both CMV infection and matching HLA type were indicated.

The CDR3 sequence is 11 residues long. The V end lost 8 bases, the J end lost 8 bases, and 12 bases lay between the germline ends. Germline CDR1 is MNHGY and CDR2 is SAAAGT. TCRdb recomputed calls from the reads with MiXCR, one row per CDR3 protein. There are roughly 990,000 distinct CDR3 sequences in the sample; roughly 30% occur only once, and around an eighth lies in the top ten. This clonotype was found a few times. What it recognizes is unknown. Study results and caveats: CMV-specific TCR beta clonotypes restricted by HLA-C were the ones dominating the ex vivo response.

J is TRBJ1-2 and V is TRBV6-8; D is unresolved. This material consisted of cultured CD8+ T cells from PBMCs, taken from culture after CMV antigen stimulation. This receptor was taken from a human donor in good health (CMV status not recorded). Some clones in this sample may be carry-over from other donors' samples. As DNA, the CDR3 is TGTGCCAGCCCAAGTCGGCGCGGCTACACCTTC. It specifies CASPSRRGYTF.